This passage covers 24 T cell receptor beta chains from one sample sequenced in a study of blood T cells in healthy people across ages. The authors ran a second PCR of roughly 7 to 11 cycles using a sample-barcoded 5' primer and a J-beta primer mix. TCRdb reprocessed the 5' RACE reads via MiXCR and lists one record per CDR3 protein. The sample holds over 1,500,000 distinct CDR3 sequences, around 42% seen once. Sequencing was performed on blood. These receptors were taken from a human donor in good health.

This sequence joins TRBV29-1 and TRBJ1-2, with TRBD1 matching over 11 bases. Unmatched junction bases numbered 8, after V lost 6 bases and J lost 2 bases. The CDR3 runs 15 residues. Germline V gene lookup returns CDR1 SQVTM and CDR2 ANQGSEA. The CDR3 nucleotides are TGCAGCGTCGCGGGACAGGGGGGAGGAAACTATGGCTACACCTTC. Its translation: CSVAGQGGGNYGYTF.

CDR3 sequence: CASRLKDGGMYDEQYF. CDR3 coding DNA: TGTGCCAGCAGATTAAAAGACGGGGGGATGTATGACGAGCAGTACTTC. The chain couples TRBV7-9 to TRBJ2-7, with 7 nucleotides matching TRBD2. The V and J ends lost 6 bases and 5 bases, in that order; junction bases with no gene match: 16. This CDR3 has 16 amino acids. Germline V gene data show CDR1 as SEHNR and CDR2 as FQNEAQ (reference sequence). The full variable domain, its missing parts supplied by reference TRBV7-9 and TRBJ2-7, is DTGVSQNPRHKITKRGQNVTFRCDPISEHNRLYWYRQTLGQGPEFLTYFQNEAQLEKSRLLSDRFSAERPKGSFSTLEIQRTEQGDSAMYLCASRLKDGGMYDEQYFGPGTRLTVT.

The V and J genes are TRBV29-1 and TRBJ1-2; D may be TRBD1 (5 bases). Germline loops: CDR1 SQVTM, CDR2 ANQGSEA. This CDR3 has 15 residues. V lost 3 bases, J lost 4 bases, and 18 bases lay in between. CDR3 nucleotide sequence: TGCAGCGTTGATAGAAGGGTCAGGGAAGTCTATGGCTACACCTTC. Amino acid sequence: CSVDRRVREVYGYTF.

This clonotype turned up a few times. CDR3 in amino acids: CASTLIGGGADTQYF. CDR3 DNA: TGTGCCAGCACCCTGATCGGGGGAGGGGCAGATACGCAGTATTTT. This chain uses TRBV5-6 with TRBJ2-3; the match to TRBD2 covers 7 bases. CDR3 length: 15 amino acids. CDR1 and CDR2 (germline): SGHDT, YYEEEE. Trimming at V came to 6 bases and at J to 4 bases, leaving 11 bases not matched to a gene.

This clonotype was counted only a few times. The genes are TRBV10-3 and TRBJ1-2, with unresolved D. In germline, CDR1 is ENHRY, CDR2 SYGVKD. Trimming took off 8 bases at V and 7 bases at J, with 23 bases between the two ends. The CDR3 loop spans 15 amino acids. The CDR3 spells CAIQKDRGSPVGYTF. The DNA of the CDR3 is TGTGCCATCCAAAAAGATAGAGGGAGTCCGGTTGGCTACACCTTC.

This clonotype was counted many times. The rearrangement uses TRBV5-1 and TRBJ2-7; D ambiguous. Germline V CDR1 and CDR2: SGHRS, YFSETQ. Trimming removed 0 bases at V and 0 bases at J, with 7 bases between. The CDR3 extends over 14 amino acids. The CDR3 region is CASSLEGPSYEQYF. CDR3 coding DNA: TGCGCCAGCAGCTTGGAGGGTCCCTCCTACGAGCAGTACTTC.

The chain carries TRBV7-2 and TRBJ2-4, with D perhaps TRBD1 or TRBD2 (7 bases each). TRBJ2-5 explains the end of the DNA better; the J call may be wrong. Germline V gene lookup returns CDR1 SGHTA and CDR2 FQGNSA. CDR3 length equals 15 residues. CDR3 loop: CASSLVRGEGETQYF. In DNA form, the CDR3 reads TGTGCCAGCAGCTTAGTCAGGGGGGAGGGAGAGACCCAGTACTTC.

A few counts support this clonotype. V gene TRBV2 combines with J gene TRBJ2-4; the match to TRBD1 covers 9 bases. The CDR3 totals 16 residues. With V trimmed by 7 bases and J by 13 bases, 20 bases remained unmatched. The germline V gene has CDR1 SNHLY and CDR2 FYNNEI. The CDR3 protein is CASTLSLPGTGSKQYF. In DNA form, the CDR3 reads TGTGCCAGCACCCTCTCGCTCCCCGGGACAGGGTCAAAGCAGTACTTC.

This clonotype turned up a few times. The chain couples TRBV9 to TRBJ2-7; D possibly corresponds to TRBD2 (6 bases). Between the trimmed V and J ends, which lost 9 bases and 0 bases, there was a span of 19 bases. Looked up from germline, CDR1 is SGDLS and CDR2 is YYNGEE. The CDR3 sequence is 15 residues long. In nucleotides, the CDR3 is TGTGCCATCACACCTGCTAGCGCGAGCTCCTACGAGCAGTACTTC. It specifies CAITPASASSYEQYF.

The V and J genes are TRBV18 and TRBJ2-1, with D tentatively TRBD1 (6 bases). There are 16 residues in the CDR3. Germline loops: CDR1 KGHSH, CDR2 LQKENI. Trimming cost V 3 bases and J 5 bases, with 17 bases left between them. The CDR3, as DNA: TGTGCCAGCTCACCCGACAGGCCCGGCTCTAACAATGAGCAGTTCTTC. It encodes CASSPDRPGSNNEQFF. Variable domain in full (rest from reference TRBV18 and TRBJ2-1): NAGVMQNPRHLVRRRGQEARLRCSPMKGHSHVYWYRQLPEEGLKFMVYLQKENIIDESGMPKERFSAEFPKEGPSILRIQQVVRGDSAAYFCASSPDRPGSNNEQFFGPGTRLTVL.

The V and J genes are TRBV28 and TRBJ1-4; D is possibly TRBD1 (6 bases). With 4 bases removed from V and 11 bases from J, the gap between germline ends came to 14 bases. Germline loops: CDR1 MDHEN, CDR2 SYDVKM. This CDR3 spans 13 amino acids. The CDR3 nucleotides are TGTGCCAGCAGTTATAGGGGGGCGGCGAAACTGTTTTTT. Translating it yields CASSYRGAAKLFF.

This clonotype was detected once. This sequence joins TRBV12-3 or TRBV12-4 and TRBJ2-1, with 8 bases aligning to TRBD2. The CDR3 has 15 residues. V shed 4 bases and J 11 bases; nucleotides not matched to a gene: 13. CDR3 amino acids: CASSWTGGPQNKQFF. The DNA for the CDR3 is TGTGCCAGCAGTTGGACGGGGGGGCCGCAAAATAAGCAGTTCTTC.

The chain joins TRBV10-3 to TRBJ2-4; 11 bases line up with TRBD1. The J call is doubtful: the DNA matches TRBJ2-7 better. This CDR3 comprises 15 residues. The V gene's germline CDR1 is ENHRY and CDR2 SYGVKD. CDR3 in DNA: TGTGCCATCAGTGAGGGACAGGGGGCCTGGGGCGAGCAGTACTTC. Its translation: CAISEGQGAWGEQYF.

The chain recombines TRBV3-1 with TRBJ2-4; D unclear. The end of the DNA is better explained by TRBJ2-7, so the J call may be wrong. Germline assignment: CDR1 LGHDT and CDR2 YNNKEL (reference sequence). This CDR3 spans 14 amino acids. CDR3 region: CASSQDSVPYEQYF. The DNA for the CDR3 is TGTGCCAGCAGCCAAGACAGTGTCCCCTACGAGCAGTACTTC.

This clonotype was found once. The rearrangement uses TRBV4-3 and TRBJ1-5, with a possible D match to TRBD1 (5 bases). Germline CDR1 is LGHNA and CDR2 is YSLEER. The length of the CDR3 is 16 residues. V was trimmed by 3 bases and J by 3 bases, leaving 15 bases between them. CDR3 DNA: TGCGCCAGCAGCCACCCAGGAGGGGAGTACAATCAGCCCCAGCATTTT. Residues: CASSHPGGEYNQPQHF.

This chain links TRBV7-3 with TRBJ2-6, with TRBD2 as a possible D gene (7 bases). This CDR3 has 20 residues. Deletions cut 5 bases from V and 0 bases from J, with 23 bases between. The germline gives CDR1 SGHTA, CDR2 FQGTGA. The CDR3 loop is CASSPFSPRGLPSGANVLTF. As DNA, the CDR3 is TGTGCCAGCAGCCCCTTTTCTCCCAGGGGACTACCCTCTGGGGCCAACGTCCTGACTTTC.

V and J are TRBV7-2 and TRBJ2-7; 12 bases fit TRBD2. The CDR3 length is 16 residues. V dropped 1 base and J dropped 3; count of bases not matched to a gene: 4. CDR1 SGHTA and CDR2 FQGNSA come from the germline V gene. The CDR3 is CASSLGLAGGIYEQYF. CDR3 DNA: TGTGCCAGCAGCTTAGGCCTAGCGGGGGGGATCTACGAGCAGTACTTC.

J is TRBJ1-2 and V is TRBV29-1; D gene ambiguous. Trimming took off 5 bases at V and 8 bases at J, with 24 bases between the two ends. The CDR3 has 15 amino acids. From germline, CDR1 is SQVTM and CDR2 ANQGSEA. CDR3 in amino acids: CSVFGTPGVGFGYTF. As DNA, the CDR3 is TGCAGCGTTTTTGGTACACCGGGAGTAGGATTCGGCTACACCTTC.

This clonotype was counted between two and nine times. The chain carries TRBV4-2 and TRBJ2-7; D unclear. The CDR3 length is 13 residues. V gave up 3 bases and J gave up 3 bases, with 9 bases separating them. In germline, CDR1 is LGHNA, CDR2 YNFKEQ. The CDR3 protein is CASSHDTDYEQYF. CDR3 nucleotides: TGTGCCAGCAGCCACGATACAGACTACGAGCAGTACTTC.

This clonotype was seen more than once but under ten times. V usage is TRBV5-1 and J usage is TRBJ2-1; 7 positions agree with TRBD2. The J call may be in error: the DNA end matches TRBJ2-7 better. This CDR3 is 18 amino acids long. Germline V gene sequence: CDR1 SGHRS, CDR2 YFSETQ. CDR3 protein: CASSLFLLAVNSYNEQYF. The CDR3 DNA is TGCGCCAGCAGCTTGTTTCTCCTAGCGGTAAACTCCTACAATGAGCAGTACTTC.

This rearrangement joins TRBV15 to TRBJ1-2; a weak D match, TRBD1 (5 bases). Trimming left V 1 base short and J 6 bases short, with 18 bases between. This CDR3 is built from 16 residues. CDR1 LNHNV and CDR2 YYDKDF come from the germline V gene (reference sequence). CDR3 bases: TGTGCCACCAGCAGAGTCCCCCCCGGGACGACGGATGGCTACACCTTC. It specifies CATSRVPPGTTDGYTF.

The rearrangement links TRBV10-2 to TRBJ2-3, with 8 bases identical to TRBD2. The CDR3 sequence is 16 residues long. The germline V gene encodes CDR1 WSHSY and CDR2 SAAADI. V dropped 3 bases and J dropped 5; count of bases not matched to a gene: 10. This CDR3 is CASSDPLAESIDTQYF. The CDR3 nucleotides are TGCGCCAGCAGTGACCCACTAGCGGAGTCTATAGATACGCAGTATTTT.

This clonotype has just a few counts. The chain combines TRBV7-9 with TRBJ2-5, with TRBD1 as a possible D gene (6 bases). Germline assignment: CDR1 SEHNR and CDR2 FQNEAQ (reference sequence). The CDR3 length is 15 residues. V lost 4 bases and J 3 bases, leaving 15 bases between the germline ends. The CDR3 loop is CASSSRDKTEETQYF. The CDR3 DNA reads as TGTGCCAGCAGCTCCCGGGACAAGACCGAAGAGACCCAGTACTTC.

This chain uses TRBV7-7 with TRBJ2-2, with D perhaps given as TRBD1 or TRBD2 (6 bases each). Germline CDR1 is SSHAT and CDR2 is FNYEAQ (reference sequence). Trimming shortened V by 3 bases and J by 3 bases, and 17 bases separated the two germline ends. The CDR3 consists of 17 residues. The CDR3 DNA follows: TGTGCCAGCAGCTTCTCCCGGGGGCGATTGGACACCGGGGAGCTGTTTTTT. This translates into CASSFSRGRLDTGELFF.